This T cell receptor (beta chain) appears in the sequencing data of a study of T cells in Graves' hyperthyroidism and ophthalmopathy. CDR1 and CDR2 from the germline V gene are LNHDA and SQIVND (reference sequence). The V end was cut by 4 bases, the J end by 6 bases, with 21 bases between. The CDR3 has 17 amino acids. RNA transcripts provided the source from which TCR beta CDR3 regions were amplified. HTBI primers were used for first-round RT-PCR of the TCR CDR3. TCRdb independently ran MiXCR on the multiplex PCR reads; one entry per CDR3 protein. Of under 550,000 distinct CDR3 sequences listed, about 13% are singletons.

The rearrangement uses TRBV19 and TRBJ2-2, with D unclear. The sample taken for sequencing was blood. The TCR was taken from a woman aged 18 to 35 with Graves' hyperthyroidism. The CDR3 nucleotides read TGTGCCAGTAGTAAACGAATCGAAGCCTCTTCGGCCGGGGAGCTGTTTTTT. It is translated as CASSKRIEASSAGELFF.